This is a list of T cell receptor beta chains from one sample in a study of OX40 agonist ivuxolimab in advanced cancers. Clones were sequenced by immunoSEQ multiplex PCR, and TCRdb holds only the in-frame ones, with some missing. The table has some 40,000 clones, more than 75% seen once; the top ten hold about a sixth. This material consisted of CD4+ or CD8+ T cells sorted from blood, taken in a trial of the OX40 agonist ivuxolimab. These TCRs come from an adult with an advanced solid tumor such as melanoma, head and neck, liver or kidney cancer. Each CDR3 is given without its conserved first and last residue. D genes are given only for firm matches.

ASSQSSYEQY,TRBV5-6,TRBJ2-7,.
ASSSPNSTGDTEAF,TRBV9,TRBJ1-1,TRBD1
ASSTSGTGNEKLF,TRBV9,TRBJ1-4,TRBD1
ASSVSGELF,TRBV9,TRBJ2-2,.
ASSLGGIGGELF,TRBV7-3,TRBJ2-2,.
ASSQDYPGSYGYT,TRBV14,TRBJ1-2,.
ATCKGGNTEAF,TRBV21-1,TRBJ1-1,.
ASSWKQGADEQF,TRBV27,TRBJ2-1,TRBD1
ASSVGLMGFTDTQY,TRBV9,TRBJ2-3,.
ASSQSGGAHEQY,TRBV9,TRBJ2-7,TRBD2
ASSLVGGASDTQY,TRBV7-9,TRBJ2-3,.
ASSLIRTGSTDTQY,TRBV7-9,TRBJ2-3,.
ASSQDPGWRTGELF,TRBV4-3,TRBJ2-2,.
AVQNGDRGPDTEAF,TRBV6-6,TRBJ1-1,TRBD1
ASSPEGISGRMRETQY,TRBV9,TRBJ2-5,TRBD2
ASSVATGGGTGELF,TRBV9,TRBJ2-2,TRBD2
ARSLEADSAYNEQF,TRBV5-3,TRBJ2-1,.
ASSPSDTTNEKLF,TRBV4-1,TRBJ1-4,.
ASSLRLAGGEEQF,TRBV5-6,TRBJ2-1,TRBD2
ASSGPGGFSKTQY,TRBV5-6,TRBJ2-5,.
ASSSRGNTEAF,TRBV7-2,TRBJ1-1,.
ASSVDWGSAAYEQY,TRBV9,TRBJ2-7,.
ASSTRGDLATEAF,TRBV9,TRBJ1-1,.
ASSFPGNEKLF,TRBV27,TRBJ1-4,.
ASSVETGGTEAF,TRBV9,TRBJ1-1,.
ASSLERLAGLASTDTQY,TRBV5-6,TRBJ2-3,TRBD2
ASSLVSGGSGYT,TRBV5-1,TRBJ1-2,.
ASSSVGTGGNYGYT,TRBV27,TRBJ1-2,.
ASSPEDGINEKLF,TRBV6-5,TRBJ1-4,.
ASSLNNEQF,TRBV6-5,TRBJ2-1,.
ASSLEGTDEQF,TRBV5-1,TRBJ2-1,TRBD1
AISARTAANEKLF,TRBV10-3,TRBJ1-4,.
ATETGNGYGYT,TRBV2,TRBJ1-2,TRBD1
ASSQVVADDYEQY,TRBV4-1,TRBJ2-7,.
ASSLLQGANNQPQH,TRBV5-6,TRBJ1-5,TRBD1
ASSTGRRGYT,TRBV13,TRBJ1-2,.
ASSQELTPGETQY,TRBV4-3,TRBJ2-5,.
ASSQEEESSPLH,TRBV4-3,TRBJ1-6,.
ASSSTHRGHYGYT,TRBV7-2,TRBJ1-2,TRBD1
ASSGSRSGANVLT,TRBV13,TRBJ2-6,.
ASSFRARGGLAGAYNEQF,TRBV7-4,TRBJ2-1,TRBD2
ASTYYEQY,TRBV21-1,TRBJ2-7,.
ASSHRQDSNQPQH,TRBV4-1,TRBJ1-5,.
ASSATSGSNYEQY,TRBV7-2,TRBJ2-7,TRBD2
ASSYFKEDEQY,TRBV6-5,.,.
ASSIGTGGSDEQF,TRBV28,TRBJ2-1,TRBD1
ASSSRDRGYGYT,TRBV5-4,TRBJ1-2,TRBD1
ATRNGQGDQPQH,TRBV15,TRBJ1-5,TRBD1
SVGTGRDTEAF,TRBV29-1,TRBJ1-1,TRBD1
ASSQDEGTGDGYT,TRBV4-3,TRBJ1-2,TRBD1